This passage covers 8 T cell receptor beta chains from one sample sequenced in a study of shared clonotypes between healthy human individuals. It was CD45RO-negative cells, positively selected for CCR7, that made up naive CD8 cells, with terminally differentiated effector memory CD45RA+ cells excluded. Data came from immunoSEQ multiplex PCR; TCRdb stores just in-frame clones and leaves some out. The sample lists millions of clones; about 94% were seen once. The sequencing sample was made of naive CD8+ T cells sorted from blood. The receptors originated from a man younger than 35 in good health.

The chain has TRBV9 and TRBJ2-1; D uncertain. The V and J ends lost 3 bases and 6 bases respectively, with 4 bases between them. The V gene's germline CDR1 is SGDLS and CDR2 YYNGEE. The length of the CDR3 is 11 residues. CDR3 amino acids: CASSGANEQFF. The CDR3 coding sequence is TGTGCCAGCAGCGGAGCCAATGAGCAGTTCTTC. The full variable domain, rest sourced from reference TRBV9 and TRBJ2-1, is DSGVTQTPKHLITATGQRVTLRCSPRSGDLSVYWYQQSLDQGLQFLIQYYNGEERAKGNILERFSAQQFPDLHSELNLSSLELGDSALYFCASSGANEQFFGPGTRLTVL.

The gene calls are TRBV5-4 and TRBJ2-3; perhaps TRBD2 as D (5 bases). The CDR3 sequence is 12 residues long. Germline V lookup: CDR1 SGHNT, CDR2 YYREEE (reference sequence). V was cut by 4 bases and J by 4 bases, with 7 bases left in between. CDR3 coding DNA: TGTGCCAGCAGCGGGGAGTCAGATACGCAGTATTTT. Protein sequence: CASSGESDTQYF.

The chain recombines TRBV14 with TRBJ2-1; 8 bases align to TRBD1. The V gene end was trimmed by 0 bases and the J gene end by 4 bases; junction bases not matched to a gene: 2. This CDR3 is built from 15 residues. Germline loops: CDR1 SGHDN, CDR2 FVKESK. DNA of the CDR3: TGTGCCAGCAGCCAAGAGACAGGGGAATACAATGAGCAGTTCTTC. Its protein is CASSQETGEYNEQFF. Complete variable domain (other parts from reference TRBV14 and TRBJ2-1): EAGVTQFPSHSVIEKGQTVTLRCDPISGHDNLYWYRRVMGKEIKFLLHFVKESKQDESGMPNNRFLAERTGGTYSTLKVQPAELEDSGVYFCASSQETGEYNEQFFGPGTRLTVL.

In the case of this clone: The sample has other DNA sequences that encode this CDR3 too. The CDR3 protein is CASSGINNEQFF. The CDR3 bases are TGTGCCAGCAGCGGTATCAACAATGAGCAGTTCTTC. This rearrangement joins TRBV9 to TRBJ2-1; D is uncertain. Germline V gives CDR1 SGDLS, CDR2 YYNGEE. This CDR3 is built from 12 residues. The V and J ends lost 3 bases and 5 bases respectively, with 6 bases between them.

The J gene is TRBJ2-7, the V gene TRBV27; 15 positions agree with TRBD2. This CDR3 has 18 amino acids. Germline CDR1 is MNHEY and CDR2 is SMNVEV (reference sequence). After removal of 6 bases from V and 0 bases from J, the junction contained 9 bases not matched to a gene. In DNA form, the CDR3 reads TGTGCCAGCAGGTACTCTGGGACTAGCGGGGGGCCCTCCTACGAGCAGTACTTC. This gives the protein CASRYSGTSGGPSYEQYF.

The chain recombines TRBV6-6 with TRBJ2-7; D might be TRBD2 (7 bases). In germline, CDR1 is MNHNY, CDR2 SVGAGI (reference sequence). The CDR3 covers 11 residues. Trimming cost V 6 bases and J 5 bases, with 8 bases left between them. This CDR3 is CASRGGDEQYF. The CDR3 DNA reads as TGTGCCAGCAGAGGGGGGGACGAGCAGTACTTC.

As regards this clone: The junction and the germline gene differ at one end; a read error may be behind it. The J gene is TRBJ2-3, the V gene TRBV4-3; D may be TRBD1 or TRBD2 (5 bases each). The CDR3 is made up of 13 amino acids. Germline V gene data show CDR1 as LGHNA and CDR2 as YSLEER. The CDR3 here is CASSQTNGTTKHF. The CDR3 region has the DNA TGCGCCAGCAGCCAAACAAACGGGACCACTAAACATTTT.

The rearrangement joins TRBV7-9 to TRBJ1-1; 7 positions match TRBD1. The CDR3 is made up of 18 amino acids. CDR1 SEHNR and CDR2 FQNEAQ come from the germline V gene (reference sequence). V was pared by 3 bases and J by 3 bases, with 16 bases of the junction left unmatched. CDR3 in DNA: TGTGCCAGCAGCTTTTCCTTTTCAAGGGGGCTTTCGTACACTGAAGCTTTCTTT. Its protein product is CASSFSFSRGLSYTEAFF. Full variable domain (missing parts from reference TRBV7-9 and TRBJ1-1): DTGVSQNPRHKITKRGQNVTFRCDPISEHNRLYWYRQTLGQGPEFLTYFQNEAQLEKSRLLSDRFSAERPKGSFSTLEIQRTEQGDSAMYLCASSFSFSRGLSYTEAFFGQGTRLTVV.